Listed here are 7 T cell receptor beta chains from one sample, sequenced in a study of cytomegalovirus exposure and HLA in healthy donors. PCR employed 60 Vbeta and 13 Jbeta primers. Generated by immunoSEQ multiplex PCR, the TCRdb table keeps only in-frame clones and is missing some. This sample yields about 150,000 clones, of which just under 65% are seen a single time; 7% to 8.5% belongs to the top ten. Source material: PBMCs. These receptors were obtained from a woman aged 55-69 years in good health and CMV-seropositive.

The chain combines TRBV13 with TRBJ2-7, with 8 bases fitting TRBD1. The CDR3 runs to 15 residues. The V gene's germline CDR1 is PRHDT and CDR2 FYEKMQ (reference sequence). After removal of 5 bases from V and 3 bases from J, the junction contained 9 bases not matched to a gene. The chain's CDR3 is CASSVGQGIIYEQYF. CDR3 nucleotide sequence: TGTGCCAGCAGCGTTGGACAGGGCATTATCTACGAGCAGTACTTC.

This chain uses TRBV28 with TRBJ2-6, with no clear D. The V end lost 8 bases, the J end lost 4 bases, and 12 bases lay between the germline ends. The germline V gene has CDR1 MDHEN and CDR2 SYDVKM. There are 14 residues in the CDR3. Here the CDR3 DNA reads TGTGCCAGCTCGCCGGTTACCGGGGCCAACGTCCTGACTTTC. Translating it yields CASSPVTGANVLTF.

The rearrangement links TRBV2 to TRBJ2-7, with 7 bases identical to TRBD2. The CDR3 is 15 amino acids. Germline values: CDR1 SNHLY, CDR2 FYNNEI. The V segment lost 0 bases and the J segment 5 bases; nucleotides outside the gene matches: 7. This chain's CDR3 is CASSEAGGPSHEQYF. CDR3 bases: TGTGCCAGCAGTGAAGCGGGAGGGCCTTCCCACGAGCAGTACTTC.

This chain connects TRBV7-9 to TRBJ1-1, with 8 nucleotides matching TRBD1. The CDR3 has 15 residues. V dropped 2 bases and J dropped 4; count of bases not matched to a gene: 6. Per the germline V gene, CDR1 is SEHNR and CDR2 is FQNEAQ (reference sequence). The CDR3, as DNA: TGTGCCAGCAGCTTACTGACAGGGGTTGGCACTGAAGCTTTCTTT. This sequence encodes CASSLLTGVGTEAFF. The full variable domain, with the rest looked up from reference TRBV7-9 and TRBJ1-1, is DTGVSQNPRHKITKRGQNVTFRCDPISEHNRLYWYRQTLGQGPEFLTYFQNEAQLEKSRLLSDRFSAERPKGSFSTLEIQRTEQGDSAMYLCASSLLTGVGTEAFFGQGTRLTVV.

A single count supports this clone. V is TRBV2 and J is TRBJ1-6; D is perhaps TRBD1 (6 bases). This CDR3 region has 14 residues. Germline CDR1 is SNHLY and CDR2 is FYNNEI. Trimming took off 6 bases at V and 8 bases at J, with 14 bases between the two ends. CDR3 region: CASSIQGVDSPLHF. CDR3 coding DNA: TGTGCCAGCAGCATACAGGGTGTGGATTCACCCCTCCACTTT.

The CDR3 protein is CASSRTGGGATNEKLFF. CDR3 in DNA: TGCGCCAGCAGCCGGACAGGGGGCGGGGCAACTAATGAAAAACTGTTTTTT. This chain connects TRBV4-1 to TRBJ1-4, with TRBD1 identical over 11 bases. V shed 4 bases, J shed 0 bases, and the junction held 4 bases outside the gene matches. The length of the CDR3 is 17 residues. CDR1 MGHRA and CDR2 YSYEKL come from the germline V gene.

The V call is TRBV2, the J call TRBJ2-7; 9 nucleotides line up with TRBD2. Unmatched junction bases numbered 6, after V lost 4 bases and J lost 2 bases. Germline CDR1 reads SNHLY; CDR2 reads FYNNEI. The CDR3 contains 15 residues. CDR3 in amino acids: CASSAGSSGTYEQYF. The CDR3 coding sequence is TGTGCCAGCAGTGCCGGTTCTAGCGGGACCTACGAGCAGTACTTC. Drawing the rest from reference TRBV2 and TRBJ2-7, the complete variable domain is EPEVTQTPSHQVTQMGQEVILRCVPISNHLYFYWYRQILGQKVEFLVSFYNNEISEKSEIFDDQFSVERPDGSNFTLKIRSTKLEDSAMYFCASSAGSSGTYEQYFGPGTRLTVT.